Following are 7 T cell receptor beta chains from one sample sequenced in a study of shared clonotypes between healthy human individuals. The assay was immunoSEQ multiplex PCR, and TCRdb's table has in-frame clones only and misses some. The sample has 2,500,000 or so clones; 93% are singletons. Sequenced: naive CD4+ T cells from PBMCs. Sample subset: CD45RA+ positively selected. These receptors were taken from a man younger than 30 in good health. Some clones in this sample may be carry-over from other donors' samples.

The chain is built from TRBV5-1 and TRBJ2-7, with no clear D. The germline V and J ends were trimmed by 5 bases and 0 bases, with 9 bases remaining between them. This CDR3 contains 13 residues. Germline values: CDR1 SGHRS, CDR2 YFSETQ. The CDR3 sequence: CASSSGFSYEQYF. The CDR3 DNA is TGCGCCAGCAGTTCGGGCTTCTCCTACGAGCAGTACTTC.

This clone was counted once. This sample also contains other DNA sequences that code for the same CDR3. J is TRBJ2-5 and V is TRBV5-1; D unclear. This CDR3 is built from 12 residues. V lost 7 bases to trimming and J lost 5 bases, with 12 bases between them. Looked up from germline, CDR1 is SGHRS and CDR2 is YFSETQ. The DNA of the CDR3 is TGCGCCAGCTCCCCTAGTCTTGAGACCCAGTACTTC. It specifies CASSPSLETQYF.

The chain links TRBV4-1 to TRBJ1-1, with 7 bases aligning to TRBD1. V was pared by 0 bases and J by 10 bases, with 5 bases of the junction left unmatched. The V gene's germline CDR1 is MGHRA and CDR2 YSYEKL. The CDR3 is 13 amino acids. This CDR3 reads CASSQDGRTGAFF. The CDR3 coding sequence is TGCGCCAGCAGCCAAGACGGGAGGACAGGAGCTTTCTTT.

The V call is TRBV15, the J call TRBJ1-4; the D gene is possibly TRBD1 (5 bases). This CDR3 contains 14 residues. V was cut by 2 bases and J by 12 bases, with 16 bases left in between. CDR1 LNHNV and CDR2 YYDKDF come from the germline V gene (reference sequence). CDR3 DNA: TGTGCCACCAGCAGACCCGGTCGGGGGGATGAACTGTTTTTT. Its translation: CATSRPGRGDELFF.

This clone was counted once. This chain links TRBV19 with TRBJ1-1; no clear D gene. The CDR3 length is 12 residues. Trimming cost V 6 bases and J 2 bases, with 7 bases left between them. The germline V gene has CDR1 LNHDA and CDR2 SQIVND (reference sequence). The CDR3 coding sequence is TGTGCCAGTAGGACCGAAAACACTGAAGCTTTCTTT. Amino acids: CASRTENTEAFF.

DNA of the CDR3: TGTGCCTGGAGCGCCGGAAGACTGGAGAGTGAAAAACTGTTTTTT. Its translation is CAWSAGRLESEKLFF. V gene TRBV30 combines with J gene TRBJ1-4; D gene ambiguous. This CDR3 is 15 amino acids long. Looked up from germline, CDR1 is GTSNPN and CDR2 is SVGIG (reference sequence). The V gene lost 3 bases and the J gene lost 7 bases, with 18 bases spanning the gap.

This sequence joins TRBV4-3 and TRBJ2-3, with 8 bases aligning to TRBD2. The V gene end was trimmed by 0 bases and the J gene end by 7 bases; junction bases not matched to a gene: 9. This CDR3 is built from 16 residues. The germline CDR1 and CDR2 sequences are LGHNA and YSLEER. CDR3 sequence reads: CASSQDEGLAFNTQYF. CDR3 DNA: TGCGCCAGCAGCCAAGATGAAGGACTAGCCTTCAATACGCAGTATTTT.